This record looks at one TCR beta chain sequence and its context. The CDR3 has 15 residues. CDR1 and CDR2 (germline): SGHTA, FQGNSA. The ends were cut back, 1 base at V and 0 bases at J, with 7 bases in the middle. Every patient had relapsed following autologous stem cell transplantation, and cohorts differed in brentuximab vedotin exposure. These data are taken from a study of PD-1 blockade in classical Hodgkin lymphoma. This table comes from immunoSEQ multiplex PCR, and its TCRdb copy is limited to in-frame clones, with some not included. The table has about 13,000 clones, around three quarters seen once.

Sequenced here: peripheral blood mononuclear cells (PBMCs), sampled at baseline. The chain has TRBV7-2 and TRBJ2-1; tentatively, D is TRBD2 (5 bases). The TCR sequence derives from a human donor with classical Hodgkin lymphoma. CDR3 in DNA: TGTGCCAGCAGCTTAGAAGGGAGCTCCTACAATGAGCAGTTCTTC. This sequence encodes CASSLEGSSYNEQFF.